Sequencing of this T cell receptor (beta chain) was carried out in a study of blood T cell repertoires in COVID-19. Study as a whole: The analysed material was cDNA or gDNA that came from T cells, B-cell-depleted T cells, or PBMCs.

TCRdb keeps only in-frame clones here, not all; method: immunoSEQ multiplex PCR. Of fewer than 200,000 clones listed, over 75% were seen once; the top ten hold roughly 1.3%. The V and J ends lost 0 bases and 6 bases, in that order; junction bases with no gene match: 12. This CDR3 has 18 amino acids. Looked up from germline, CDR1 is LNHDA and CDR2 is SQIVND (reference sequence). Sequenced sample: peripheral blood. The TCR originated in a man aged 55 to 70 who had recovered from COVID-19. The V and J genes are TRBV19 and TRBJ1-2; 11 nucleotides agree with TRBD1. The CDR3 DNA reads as TGTGCCAGTAGTATAGAGTCCGGGACAGGGGGTTCGGTACATGGCTACACCTTC. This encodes CASSIESGTGGSVHGYTF.